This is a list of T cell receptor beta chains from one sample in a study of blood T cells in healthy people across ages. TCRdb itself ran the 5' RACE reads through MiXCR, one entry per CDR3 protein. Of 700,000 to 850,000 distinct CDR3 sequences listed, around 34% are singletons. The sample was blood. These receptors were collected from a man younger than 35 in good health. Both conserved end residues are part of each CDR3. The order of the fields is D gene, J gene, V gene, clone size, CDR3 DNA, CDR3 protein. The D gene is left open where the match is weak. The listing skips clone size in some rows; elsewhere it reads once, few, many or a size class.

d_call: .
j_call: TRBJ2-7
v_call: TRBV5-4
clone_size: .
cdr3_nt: TGTGCCAGCAGCCCGGGCGAGGGTACCTACGAGCAGTACTTC
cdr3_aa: CASSPGEGTYEQYF

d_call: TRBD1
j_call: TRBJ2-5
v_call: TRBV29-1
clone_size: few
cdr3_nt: TGCAGCGTGGGCCGGGACAGGGGGCCCGAGACCCAGTACTTC
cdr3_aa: CSVGRDRGPETQYF

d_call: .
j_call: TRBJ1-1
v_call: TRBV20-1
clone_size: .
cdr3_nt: TGCAGTGCTAGAGCCCTGGGGACGGGGAACACTAAAGCTTTCTTT
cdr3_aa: CSARALGTGNTKAFF

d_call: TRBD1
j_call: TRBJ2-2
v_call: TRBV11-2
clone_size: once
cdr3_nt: TGTGCCAGCAGGGACCCTACAGGGGACACCGGGGAGCTGTTTTTT
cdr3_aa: CASRDPTGDTGELFF

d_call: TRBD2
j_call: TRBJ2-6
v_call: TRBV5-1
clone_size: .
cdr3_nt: TGCGCCAGCATCGAGGGGCTTGGGGACTACAGCTCTGGGGCCAACGTCCTGACTTTC
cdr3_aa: CASIEGLGDYSSGANVLTF

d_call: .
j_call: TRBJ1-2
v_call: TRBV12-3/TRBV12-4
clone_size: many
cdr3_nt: TGTGCCAGCAGTCGAAGTTTTATGGGTCACACCTTC
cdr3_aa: CASSRSFMGHTF

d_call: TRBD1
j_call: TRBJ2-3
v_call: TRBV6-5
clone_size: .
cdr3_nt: TGTGCCAGCAGTTCCACCGGGACAGGGGGACCAGATACGCAGTATTTT
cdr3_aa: CASSSTGTGGPDTQYF

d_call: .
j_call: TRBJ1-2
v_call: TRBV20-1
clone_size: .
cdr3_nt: TGCAGTGCTAGAGATGTTGGGTTTCGGGATGGCTACACCTTC
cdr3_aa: CSARDVGFRDGYTF

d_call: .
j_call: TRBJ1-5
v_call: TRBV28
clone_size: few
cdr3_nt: TGTGCCAGCAGGACTAGCAATCAGCCCCAGCATTTT
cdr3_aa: CASRTSNQPQHF

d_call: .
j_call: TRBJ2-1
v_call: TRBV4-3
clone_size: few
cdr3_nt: TGCGCCAGCAGCCAGGAAGACAGGGAGCAGTTCTTC
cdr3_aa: CASSQEDREQFF

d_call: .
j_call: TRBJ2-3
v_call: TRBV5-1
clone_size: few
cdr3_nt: TGCGCCAGCGGACCAGAGGTGAGGGGTCAATCGGATACGCAGTATTTT
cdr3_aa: CASGPEVRGQSDTQYF

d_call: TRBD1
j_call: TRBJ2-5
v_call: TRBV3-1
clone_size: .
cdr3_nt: TGTGCCAGCAGCCATTTCGGCACAGGGGCGGAGACCCAGTACTTC
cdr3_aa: CASSHFGTGAETQYF

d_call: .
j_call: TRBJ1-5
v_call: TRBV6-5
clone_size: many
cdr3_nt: TGTGCCAGCAGTTATCGTGGGAGGGATCAGCCCCAGCATTTT
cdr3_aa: CASSYRGRDQPQHF

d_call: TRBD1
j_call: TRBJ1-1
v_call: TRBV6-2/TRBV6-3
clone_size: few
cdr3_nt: TGTGCCAGCAGTTACGGGGACAGGGCGGGGAGCACTGAAGCTTTCTTT
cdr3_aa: CASSYGDRAGSTEAFF

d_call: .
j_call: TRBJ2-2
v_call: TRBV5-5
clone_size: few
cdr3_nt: TGTGCCAGCAGCTTGGTTCAAATGAACACCGGGGAGCTGTTTTTT
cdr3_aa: CASSLVQMNTGELFF

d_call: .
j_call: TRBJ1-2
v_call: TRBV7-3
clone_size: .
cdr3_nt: TGTGCCAGCTCTGAGACACTTGCCTATGGCTACACCTTC
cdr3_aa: CASSETLAYGYTF

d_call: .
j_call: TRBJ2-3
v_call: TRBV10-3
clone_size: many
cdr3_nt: TGTGCCATCATTCATTTCGGGGGGCATAGTAGCACAGATACGCAGTATTTT
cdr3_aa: CAIIHFGGHSSTDTQYF

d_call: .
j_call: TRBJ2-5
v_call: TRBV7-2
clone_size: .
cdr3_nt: TGTGCCAGCACCTATCTCGGGGAACTAGAAGAGACCCAGTACTTC
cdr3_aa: CASTYLGELEETQYF

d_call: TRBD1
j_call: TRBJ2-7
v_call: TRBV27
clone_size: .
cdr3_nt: TGTGCCAGCAGAGCACTACAGGGGGCTTCCTACGAGCAGTACTTC
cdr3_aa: CASRALQGASYEQYF

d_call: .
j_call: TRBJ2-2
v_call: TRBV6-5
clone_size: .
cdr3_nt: TGTGCCAGCAGTTACTCTACTCGATACGGGGAGCTGTTTTTT
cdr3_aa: CASSYSTRYGELFF

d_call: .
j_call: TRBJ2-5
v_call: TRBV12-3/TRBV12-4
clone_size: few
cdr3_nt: TGTGCCAGCAGCCCATCGCATACTTCGCAAGAGACCCAGTACTTC
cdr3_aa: CASSPSHTSQETQYF

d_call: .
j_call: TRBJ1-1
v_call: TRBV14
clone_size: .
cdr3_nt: TGTGCCAGCAGCCCCTTTTTCGGAGGGGACACTGAAGCTTTCTTT
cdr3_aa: CASSPFFGGDTEAFF

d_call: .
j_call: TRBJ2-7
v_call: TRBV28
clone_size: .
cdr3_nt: TGTGCCAGCAGCCAGGGGGGGCCTGAAACCTCCTACGAGCAGTACTTC
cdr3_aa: CASSQGGPETSYEQYF

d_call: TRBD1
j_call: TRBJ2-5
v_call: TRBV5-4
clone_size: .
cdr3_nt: TGTGCCAGCAGCTTACAGGGGTCGGCAGGAGAGACCCAGTACTTC
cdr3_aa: CASSLQGSAGETQYF

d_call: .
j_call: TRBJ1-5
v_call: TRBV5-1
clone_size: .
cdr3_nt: TGCGCCAGCAGCTTCGGGGGCCGGAGCAATCAGCCCCAGCATTTT
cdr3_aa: CASSFGGRSNQPQHF

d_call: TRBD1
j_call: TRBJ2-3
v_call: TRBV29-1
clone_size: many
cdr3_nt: TGCAGCGTGACAGGGGATAGCACAGATACGCAGTATTTT
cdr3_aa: CSVTGDSTDTQYF

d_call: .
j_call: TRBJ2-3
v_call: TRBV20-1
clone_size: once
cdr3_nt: TGCAGTGCTAGATCTACGGCCTCTAGCACAGATACGCAGTATTTT
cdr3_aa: CSARSTASSTDTQYF

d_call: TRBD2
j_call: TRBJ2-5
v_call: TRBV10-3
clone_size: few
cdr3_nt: TGTGCCATCAGTGAGTCGTCCGGGGGGAAAGAGACCCAGTACTTC
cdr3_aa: CAISESSGGKETQYF

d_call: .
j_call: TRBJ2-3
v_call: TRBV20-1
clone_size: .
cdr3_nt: TGCAGTGCTGGAGACCGCCGGGACAGGGAGCGGGGGGGCAAAGATACGCAGTATTTT
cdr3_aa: CSAGDRRDRERGGKDTQYF

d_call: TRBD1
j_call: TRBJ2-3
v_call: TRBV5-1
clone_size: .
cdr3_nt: TGCGCCAGCAGCATCCGGGACAGGCGCACAGATACGCAGTATTTT
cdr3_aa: CASSIRDRRTDTQYF

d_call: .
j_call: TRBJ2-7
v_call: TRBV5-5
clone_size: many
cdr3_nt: TGTGCCAGCAGCTTGGAACAGGGCACCTACAATGAGCAGTACTTC
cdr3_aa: CASSLEQGTYNEQYF

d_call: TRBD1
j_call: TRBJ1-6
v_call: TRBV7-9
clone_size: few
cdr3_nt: TGTGCCAGCAGCCAGACAGGGTTGAATTCACCCCTCCACTTT
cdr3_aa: CASSQTGLNSPLHF

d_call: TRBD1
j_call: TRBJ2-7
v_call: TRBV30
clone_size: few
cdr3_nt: TGTGCCTGGTCCCGGGACAGCTCCTACGAGCAGTACTTC
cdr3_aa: CAWSRDSSYEQYF

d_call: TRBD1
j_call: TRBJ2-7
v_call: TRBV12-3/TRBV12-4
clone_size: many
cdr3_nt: TGTGCCAGCAGCCCAGGGGGCGAGCAGTACTTC
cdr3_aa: CASSPGGEQYF

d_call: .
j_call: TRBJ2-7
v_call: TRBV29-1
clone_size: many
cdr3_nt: TGCAGCGTTGTGCAGTCCTACGAGCAGTACTTC
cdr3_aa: CSVVQSYEQYF

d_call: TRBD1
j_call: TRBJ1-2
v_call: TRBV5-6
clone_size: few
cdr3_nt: TGTGCCAGCAGTTTCCCGACAGGGAATGATGGCTACACCTTC
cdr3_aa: CASSFPTGNDGYTF

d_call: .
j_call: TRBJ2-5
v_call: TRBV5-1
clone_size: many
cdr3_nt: TGCGCCAGCAGCTTCGCGACCCAAGAGACCCAGTACTTC
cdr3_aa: CASSFATQETQYF

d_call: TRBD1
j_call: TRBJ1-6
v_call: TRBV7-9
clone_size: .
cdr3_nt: TGTGCCAGCAGCCCCGGGACAGGGGTTCAACCCCTCCACTTT
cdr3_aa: CASSPGTGVQPLHF

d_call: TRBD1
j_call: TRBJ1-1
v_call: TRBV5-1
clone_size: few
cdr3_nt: TGCGCCAGCAGCTTGGGAGACAGGGTCACTGAAGCTTTCTTT
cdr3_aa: CASSLGDRVTEAFF

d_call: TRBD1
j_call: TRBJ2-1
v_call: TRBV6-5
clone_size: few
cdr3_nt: TGTGCCAGCAATGACAGGGCTTCCTACAATGAGCAGTTCTTC
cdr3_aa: CASNDRASYNEQFF

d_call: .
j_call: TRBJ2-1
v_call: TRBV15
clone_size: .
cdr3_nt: TGTACCACCAGCAGGGAAGGAGAGGAGCAGTTCTTC
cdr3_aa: CTTSREGEEQFF

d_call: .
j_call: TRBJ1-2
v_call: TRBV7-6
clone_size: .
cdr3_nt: TGTGCCAGCGGTCGGACTCCTAACTATGGCTACACCTTC
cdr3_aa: CASGRTPNYGYTF

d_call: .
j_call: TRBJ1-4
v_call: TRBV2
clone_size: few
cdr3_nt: TGTGCCAGCAGGGAGCTCAAGCAGGGTGACGAAAAACTGTTTTTT
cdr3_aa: CASRELKQGDEKLFF

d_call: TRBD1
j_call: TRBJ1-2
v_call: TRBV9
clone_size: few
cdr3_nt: TGTGCCAGCAGTGAATCCGGGACAGGTCTAGATGGCTACACCTTC
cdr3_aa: CASSESGTGLDGYTF

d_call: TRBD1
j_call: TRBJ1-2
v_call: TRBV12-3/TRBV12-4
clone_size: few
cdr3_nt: TGTGCCAGCAGCCCCGGGACAGGGGCGGGCTACACCTTC
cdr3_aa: CASSPGTGAGYTF

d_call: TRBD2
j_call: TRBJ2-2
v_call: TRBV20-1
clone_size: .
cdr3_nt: TGCAGTGCTGGTCATCACGCGGGGGGGCCTTCCGGGGAGCTGTTTTTT
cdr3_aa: CSAGHHAGGPSGELFF